This TCR beta chain was recorded in a study of blood T cell repertoires in COVID-19. Study in general: Material from acute and convalescent COVID-19 was sourced from the United States, Italy and Spain.

Profiled with immunoSEQ multiplex PCR; TCRdb holds only in-frame clones, not every one. The data show some 190,000 clones, around 79% seen once. This clone was picked up one time. The length of the CDR3 is 15 residues. Germline values: CDR1 SGHDT, CDR2 YYEEEE. V shed 0 bases and J shed 5 bases, with 14 bases lying between them. J is TRBJ1-1 and V is TRBV5-6, with D possibly being TRBD1 (5 bases). Material for sequencing was peripheral blood. The source is a woman in her forties or fifties with acute or convalescent COVID-19. The CDR3 DNA follows: TGTGCCAGCAGCTTGGGGTCCGCAGGGATGACTGAAGCTTTCTTT. This translates into CASSLGSAGMTEAFF.